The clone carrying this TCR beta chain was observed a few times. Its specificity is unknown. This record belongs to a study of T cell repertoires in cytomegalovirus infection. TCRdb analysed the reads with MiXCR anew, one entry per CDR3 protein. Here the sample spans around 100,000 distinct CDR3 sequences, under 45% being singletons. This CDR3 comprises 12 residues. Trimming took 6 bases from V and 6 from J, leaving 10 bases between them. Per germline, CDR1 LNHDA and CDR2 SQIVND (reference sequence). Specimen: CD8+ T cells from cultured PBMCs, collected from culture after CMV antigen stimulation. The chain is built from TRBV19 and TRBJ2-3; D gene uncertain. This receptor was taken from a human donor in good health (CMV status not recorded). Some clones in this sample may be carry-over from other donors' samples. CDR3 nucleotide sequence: TGTGCCAGTAGGGTCTCCCCGGATACGCAGTATTTT. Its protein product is CASRVSPDTQYF. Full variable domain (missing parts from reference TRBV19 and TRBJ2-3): DGGITQSPKYLFRKEGQNVTLSCEQNLNHDAMYWYRQDPGQGLRLIYYSQIVNDFQKGDIAEGYSVSREKKESFPLTVTSAQKNPTAFYLCASRVSPDTQYFGPGTRLTVL.